These T cell receptor beta chains were read from a single sample in a study of OX40 agonist ivuxolimab in advanced cancers. Assay used: immunoSEQ multiplex PCR; TCRdb lists only in-frame clones, some missing. Of tens of thousands of clones in the sample, roughly 92% are singletons; the top ten hold around 5.9%. Sequencing used CD4+ or CD8+ T cells sorted from blood, obtained in a trial of the OX40 agonist ivuxolimab. The receptors derive from an adult with an advanced solid tumor such as melanoma, head and neck, liver or kidney cancer. CDR3s include the opening cysteine and the closing phenylalanine or tryptophan. Each record gives: CDR3 length, V gene, CDR3 protein.

length: 18; V: TRBV21-1; CDR3: CASSKESGTGRLNTEAFF
length: 17; V: TRBV4-1; CDR3: CASSQEGREGRTDTQYF
length: 14; V: TRBV9; CDR3: CASSVGTGGTEAFF
length: 12; V: TRBV2; CDR3: CASIGRVTEAFF
length: 15; V: TRBV4-3; CDR3: CASSHLEGTGNTIYF
length: 19; V: TRBV5-1; CDR3: CASSSNNFRQGSGANVLTF
length: 16; V: TRBV19; CDR3: CASSLHPRDDPEKLFF
length: 16; V: TRBV29-1; CDR3: CSVDPGQGISTDTQYF
length: 15; V: TRBV4-1; CDR3: CASSPGQYSNQPQHF
length: 12; V: TRBV7-6; CDR3: CASSLSGVGQYF
length: 18; V: TRBV30; CDR3: CAWSLPGLAGGLTDTQYF
length: 16; V: TRBV6-1; CDR3: CASSEWHSFYNSPLHF
length: 13; V: TRBV28; CDR3: CASSLSTNYGYTF
length: 15; V: TRBV11-2; CDR3: CASRPSGGNTDTQYF
length: 12; V: TRBV4-1; CDR3: CASSQEGRKQYF
length: 14; V: TRBV12-5; CDR3: CASGSGPSGPEAFF
length: 15; V: TRBV4-3; CDR3: CASSQDRGGGTEAFF